The source of this T cell receptor beta chain is a study of T cells expressing NK-cell markers. TCRdb reprocessed the 5' RACE reads, with one entry per CDR3 protein and no DNA. The sample holds 130,000 to 150,000 distinct CDR3 sequences. General study results and limits: In several donors, these clonotypes also led the CD3+CD56-NKG2C+ fraction.

As to this clonotype: Its target is not known.

CDR1 is DFQATT, CDR2 SNEGSKA, per germline (reference sequence). The CDR3 extends over 14 amino acids. V is TRBV20-1 and J is TRBJ2-1; the D call of TRBD1 rests on TCRdb alone, since no DNA is present to check it. The sequence was obtained from a man aged 18-30 years in good health. Sequencing was carried out using blood T cells: a sorted CD56 or NKG2C T cell subset, CD4+ or CD8+ T cells, or bulk PBMC T cells (not recorded which). CDR3 sequence reads: CSARTGSTYNEQFF.